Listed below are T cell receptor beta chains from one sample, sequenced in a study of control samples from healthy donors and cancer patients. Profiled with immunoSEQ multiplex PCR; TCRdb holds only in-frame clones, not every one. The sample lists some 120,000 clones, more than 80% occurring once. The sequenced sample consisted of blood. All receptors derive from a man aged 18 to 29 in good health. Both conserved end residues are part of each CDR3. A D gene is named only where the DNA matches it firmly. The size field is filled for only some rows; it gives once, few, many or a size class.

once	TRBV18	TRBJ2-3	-	CASSPGAVNTDTQYF	TGTGCCAGCTCACCAGGGGCGGTAAACACAGATACGCAGTATTTT
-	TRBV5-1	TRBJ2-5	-	CASGRGDQETQYF	TGCGCCAGCGGAAGGGGAGACCAAGAGACCCAGTACTTC
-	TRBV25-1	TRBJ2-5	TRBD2	CATPGREGRETQYF	TGTGCCACGCCGGGGCGGGAGGGACGAGAGACCCAGTACTTC
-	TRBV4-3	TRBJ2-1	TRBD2	CASSQGEAGGYNEQFF	TGCGCCAGCAGCCAAGGAGAAGCGGGAGGGTACAATGAGCAGTTCTTC
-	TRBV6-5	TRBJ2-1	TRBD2	CASSLGGGSYNEQFF	TGTGCCAGCTCCCTTGGGGGGGGCTCCTACAATGAGCAGTTCTTC
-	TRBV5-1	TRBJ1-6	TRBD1	CASSDFTGGNSPLHF	TGCGCCAGCAGCGACTTTACAGGGGGGAATTCACCCCTCCACTTT
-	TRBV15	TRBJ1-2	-	CATSRDPGLGYGYTF	TGTGCCACCAGCAGAGATCCGGGGTTGGGGTATGGCTACACCTTC
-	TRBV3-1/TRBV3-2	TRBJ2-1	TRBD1	CASSPYRGSYNEQFF	TGTGCCAGCAGCCCCTACAGGGGCTCCTACAATGAGCAGTTCTTC
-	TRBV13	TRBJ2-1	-	CASSLTGARDNEQFF	TGTGCCAGCAGCTTGACCGGGGCGAGGGACAATGAGCAGTTCTTC
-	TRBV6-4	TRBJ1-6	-	CASSVGREDSPLHF	TGTGCCAGCAGTGTAGGGAGGGAGGATTCACCCCTCCACTTT
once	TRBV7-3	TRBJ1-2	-	CASSLSPSGDGYTF	TGTGCCAGCAGCTTATCCCCTTCGGGGGATGGCTACACCTTC
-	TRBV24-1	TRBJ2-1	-	CATSDPSGSGVYNEQFF	TGTGCCACCAGTGATCCCTCGGGTAGCGGAGTATACAATGAGCAGTTCTTC
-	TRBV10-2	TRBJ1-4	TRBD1	CASRPDRGQGEKLFF	TGCGCCAGCAGACCTGACAGGGGGCAAGGTGAAAAACTGTTTTTT
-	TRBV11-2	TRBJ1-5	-	CASSLDRSGPQHF	TGTGCCAGCAGCTTAGATCGGTCGGGGCCCCAGCATTTT
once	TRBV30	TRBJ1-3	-	CAWSVRGNTIYF	TGTGCCTGGAGTGTACGAGGTAACACCATATATTTT
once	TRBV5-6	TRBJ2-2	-	CASSLDRNTGELFF	TGTGCCAGCAGCTTGGACAGAAACACCGGGGAGCTGTTTTTT
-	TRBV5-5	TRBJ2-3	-	CASSLWGGRLADTQYF	TGTGCCAGCAGCTTGTGGGGGGGCCGTCTCGCAGATACGCAGTATTTT
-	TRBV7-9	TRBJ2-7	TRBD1	CASSSDRGYEQYF	TGTGCCAGCAGCTCGGACAGGGGCTACGAGCAGTACTTC
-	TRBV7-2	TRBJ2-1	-	CASSLDRASYNEQFF	TGTGCCAGCAGCTTAGACAGGGCGTCCTACAATGAGCAGTTCTTC
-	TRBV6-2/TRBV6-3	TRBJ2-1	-	CASSYVGSSSYNEQFF	TGTGCCAGCAGTTACGTGGGGTCCAGCTCCTACAATGAGCAGTTCTTC
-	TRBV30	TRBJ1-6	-	CAWSTGPGGSPLHF	TGTGCCTGGAGTACGGGGCCCGGGGGTTCACCCCTCCACTTT
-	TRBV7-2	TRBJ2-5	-	CASSLVFTSQETQYF	TGTGCCAGCAGCTTAGTCTTTACGAGCCAAGAGACCCAGTACTTC
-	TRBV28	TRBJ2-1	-	CASIPEGEHNEQFF	TGTGCCAGCATTCCGGAGGGGGAGCACAATGAGCAGTTCTTC
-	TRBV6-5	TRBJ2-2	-	CASRGRQSTGELFF	TGTGCCAGCAGGGGAAGACAGTCCACCGGGGAGCTGTTTTTT
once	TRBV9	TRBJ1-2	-	CASSVGEVPGLSYTF	TGTGCCAGCAGCGTAGGAGAGGTACCGGGCCTTTCCTACACCTTC
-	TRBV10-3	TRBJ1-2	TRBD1	CAISRDREDYGYTF	TGTGCCATCAGCCGGGACAGGGAGGACTATGGCTACACCTTC
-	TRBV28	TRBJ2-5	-	CASSTRDTQYF	TGTGCCAGCAGTACACGGGACACCCAGTACTTC
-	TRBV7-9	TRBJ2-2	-	CASSLWGEAAGELFF	TGTGCCAGCAGCTTATGGGGGGAGGCGGCCGGGGAGCTGTTTTTT
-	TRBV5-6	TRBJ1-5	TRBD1	CASSARDSLFNQPQHF	TGCGCCAGCAGCGCCCGGGACAGCCTCTTCAATCAGCCCCAGCATTTT
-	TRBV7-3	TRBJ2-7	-	CASSPDAAAYEQYF	TGTGCCAGCAGCCCGGACGCCGCCGCGTACGAGCAGTACTTC
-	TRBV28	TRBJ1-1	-	CASRRGGFEAFF	TGTGCCAGCAGGAGGGGCGGATTTGAAGCTTTCTTT
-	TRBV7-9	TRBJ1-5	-	CASSPYGNQPQHF	TGTGCCAGCAGTCCTTACGGTAATCAGCCCCAGCATTTT
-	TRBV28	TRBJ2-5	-	CASSSRGGNQETQYF	TGTGCCAGCAGTTCACGAGGGGGGAACCAAGAGACCCAGTACTTC
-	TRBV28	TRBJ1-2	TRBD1	CASSWGQGGYTF	TGTGCCAGCAGTTGGGGACAGGGAGGCTACACCTTC
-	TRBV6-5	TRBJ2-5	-	CASASWETQETQYF	TGTGCCAGCGCCTCGTGGGAGACCCAAGAGACCCAGTACTTC
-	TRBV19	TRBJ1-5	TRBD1	CASSILQGAQPQHF	TGTGCCAGTAGTATCCTACAGGGGGCTCAGCCCCAGCATTTT
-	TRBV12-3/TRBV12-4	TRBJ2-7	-	CASSWTVNEQYF	TGTGCCAGCAGTTGGACAGTTAACGAGCAGTACTTC
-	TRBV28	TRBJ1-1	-	CASSFITNTEAFF	TGTGCCAGCAGTTTTATCACGAACACTGAAGCTTTCTTT
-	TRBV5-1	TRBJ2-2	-	CASSLAGQNTGELFF	TGCGCCAGCAGCTTGGCGGGACAGAACACCGGGGAGCTGTTTTTT
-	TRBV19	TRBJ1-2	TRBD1	CASSMAAGRGGYTF	TGTGCCAGTAGTATGGCCGCGGGCAGGGGGGGCTACACCTTC
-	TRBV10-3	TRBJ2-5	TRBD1	CAISDRGQETQYF	TGTGCCATCAGTGACAGGGGGCAGGAGACCCAGTACTTC
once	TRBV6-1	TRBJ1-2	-	CASSEGGGYGYTF	TGTGCCAGCAGTGAAGGGGGGGGCTATGGCTACACCTTC
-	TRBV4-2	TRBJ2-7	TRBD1	CASSQVPGGQGKIEQYF	TGTGCCAGCAGCCAAGTCCCCGGTGGACAGGGGAAAATTGAGCAGTACTTC
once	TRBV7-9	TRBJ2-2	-	CASSLVELFF	TGTGCCAGCAGCTTAGTGGAGCTGTTTTTT
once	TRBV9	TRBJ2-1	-	CASSGVGDEQFF	TGTGCCAGCAGCGGGGTGGGCGATGAGCAGTTCTTC
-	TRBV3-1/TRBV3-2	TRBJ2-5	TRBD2	CASTSRGGKETQYF	TGTGCCAGCACCTCCCGGGGGGGTAAAGAGACCCAGTACTTC
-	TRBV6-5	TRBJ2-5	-	CASEGQETQYF	TGTGCCAGCGAGGGTCAGGAGACCCAGTACTTC
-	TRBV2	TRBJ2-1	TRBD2	CASSGTSGSYNEQFF	TGTGCCAGCAGTGGGACTAGCGGGAGCTACAATGAGCAGTTCTTC
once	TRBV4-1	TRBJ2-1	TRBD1	CASSPTHDRDRGSNEQFF	TGCGCCAGCAGCCCGACCCACGACCGGGACAGGGGAAGCAATGAGCAGTTCTTC
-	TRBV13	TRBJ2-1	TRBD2	CASSLGLPLAANSYNEQFF	TGTGCCAGCAGCTTAGGCCTCCCTCTAGCGGCCAACTCCTACAATGAGCAGTTCTTC
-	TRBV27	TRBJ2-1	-	CASSLMAVSSYNEQFF	TGTGCCAGCAGTTTAATGGCCGTGAGCTCCTACAATGAGCAGTTCTTC
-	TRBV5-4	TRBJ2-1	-	CASSPGVNEQFF	TGTGCCAGCAGCCCTGGGGTCAATGAGCAGTTCTTC
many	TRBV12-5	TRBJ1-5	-	CASGLVERGGGNQPQHF	TGTGCTAGTGGTTTGGTAGAAAGGGGCGGAGGCAATCAGCCCCAGCATTTT
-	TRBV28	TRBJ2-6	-	CASIPDLFHPLRANVLTF	TGTGCCAGCATCCCGGACCTATTTCACCCTCTTAGGGCCAACGTCCTGACTTTC
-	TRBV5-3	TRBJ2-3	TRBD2	CANPSGSADTQYF	TGTGCCAATCCTAGCGGGAGCGCAGATACGCAGTATTTT
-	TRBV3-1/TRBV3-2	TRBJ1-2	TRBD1	CASSQDTTGARGYTF	TGTGCCAGCAGCCAAGATACAACAGGGGCGCGTGGCTACACCTTC
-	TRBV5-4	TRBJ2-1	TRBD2	CASSQSLAGAYNEQFF	TGTGCCAGCAGCCAGTCCCTAGCGGGGGCCTACAATGAGCAGTTCTTC
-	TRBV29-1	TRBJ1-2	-	CSVEDREYLTF	TGCAGCGTTGAAGATCGAGAGTATCTCACCTTC
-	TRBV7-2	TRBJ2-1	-	CASSIQGGPYNEQFF	TGTGCCAGCAGCATCCAAGGGGGTCCCTACAATGAGCAGTTCTTC